The source of this TCR beta chain is a study of T cells after yellow fever vaccination. Broader study findings: Weaker overall, the secondary response nonetheless peaked faster (day 5 versus 15). Reappearance after the booster was seen for most primary-vaccination clones, at approximately 97% CD4 and more than 80% CD8. The study noted that FACS-sorted repertoires could contain abundant clonotypes contaminating from the bulk population.

Generation of TCR cDNA used 5'RACE template switching (which added a universal primer site and UMIs). Each CDR3 protein is one row after TCRdb ran MiXCR on the 5' RACE reads. This table has some 600,000 distinct CDR3 sequences, about a sixth appearing once. In its sample, this clonotype was seen a few times. Antigen specificity is unknown. CDR1 and CDR2 (germline): DFQATT, SNEGSKA (reference sequence). The CDR3 has 15 amino acids. V dropped 6 bases and J dropped 3; count of bases not matched to a gene: 7. The material was PBMCs, obtained 4 to 5 days after the first yellow fever vaccination. The chain employs TRBV20-1 and TRBJ2-1; 11 bases are a match to TRBD2. The clonotype originates from a man between 18 and 29 years old who received the YFV17D yellow fever vaccine. The CDR3 sequence: CSARTLAGGYNEQFF. The CDR3 DNA reads as TGCAGTGCCCGTACCCTAGCGGGGGGCTACAATGAGCAGTTCTTC.